These 5 T cell receptor beta chains originate from one sample sequenced in a study of CXCR3-negative and CXCR3-positive naive CD8 T cells. Preparation of TRB cDNA libraries relied on 5' RACE carrying UMI labels. TCRdb reprocessed the 5' RACE reads and keeps a single row for each CDR3 protein, giving no DNA. The data show about 45,000 distinct CDR3 sequences, and the top ten clones hold about 11%. The sample taken for sequencing was memory CD8+ T cells from blood. The receptors stem from a human donor in good health. Some clones in this sample may be carry-over from other donors' samples.

The J gene is TRBJ2-7, the V gene TRBV7-7; TCRdb indicates TRBD1, and absent DNA this call remains unverified. Germline V lookup: CDR1 SSHAT, CDR2 FNYEAQ (reference sequence). This CDR3 region has 14 residues. The CDR3 is CASSSPLDRVEQYF.

The CDR3 loop reads CSAKNLATGQGPSETQYF. The chain employs TRBV20-1 and TRBJ2-5. The germline V gene has CDR1 DFQATT and CDR2 SNEGSKA (reference sequence). This CDR3 is 18 amino acids long.

The gene calls are TRBV7-2 and TRBJ1-2; there is no DNA to check the TCRdb D call of TRBD1. The CDR3 spans 16 residues. Germline V lookup: CDR1 SGHTA, CDR2 FQGNSA. The CDR3 sequence is CASSFPGGDSWDGYTF.

The V and J genes are TRBV7-9 and TRBJ2-3. Germline V gene data show CDR1 as SEHNR and CDR2 as FQNEAQ (reference sequence). The CDR3 has 12 amino acids. The CDR3 sequence is CASMYYTDTQYF.

This rearrangement joins TRBV6-4 to TRBJ1-1. Germline CDR1 MRHNA, CDR2 SNTAGT. The CDR3 is 13 residues long. The CDR3 loop reads CASSDSGTTEAFF.